This T cell receptor beta chain was identified in a study of early T cells in non-severe SARS-CoV-2 infection. About the research overall: Bulk RNA from unsorted whole blood was sequenced; chains were unpaired.

The study's findings and limits: VDJdb matching skewed toward anti-spike CD8 responses, missing private and CD4 specificities.

This clonotype was found many times. The antigen is not known. Attachment of unique molecular identifiers to individual cDNA molecules was performed. TCRdb itself ran the 5' RACE reads through MiXCR, one entry per CDR3 protein. The repertoire consists of roughly 51,000 distinct CDR3 sequences, with around a tenth occurring once and the leading ten covering 10%. Germline lookup yields CDR1 MDHEN and CDR2 SYDVKM. CDR3 length: 14 residues. V lost 5 bases to trimming and J lost 6 bases; unmatched junction nucleotides: 7. This clonotype was obtained from an adult who was a healthcare worker with PCR-confirmed SARS-CoV-2 infection or an uninfected control (not recorded which). The genes are TRBV28 and TRBJ2-1; TRBD2 aligns across 7 bases. Sequencing input: whole blood. The CDR3 here is CASSGGEGRNEQFF. The CDR3 DNA reads as TGTGCCAGCAGTGGGGGGGAGGGCCGCAATGAGCAGTTCTTC.